This TCR beta chain originates from a study of T cells in Graves' hyperthyroidism and ophthalmopathy (dated 2019 in TCRdb). Regarding the complete study: Peripheral blood was sampled at the time of initial diagnosis, prior to any treatment. TCR V-J signatures able to tell the groups apart were searched for in a discovery cohort of 100 or so patients, of whom under 45 had Graves' ophthalmopathy and about 55 had stable Graves' hyperthyroidism. Prospective prediction of ophthalmopathy was tested in an independent validation cohort consisting of some 18 hyperthyroidism patients and more than 15 patients who later progressed to ophthalmopathy. The 100 or so discovery patients were divided at random into training and test sets in a 7:3 ratio. In addition, the study compared T-cell repertoires in thyroid tissue and in blood from roughly 6 Graves' hyperthyroidism patients. Following sampling, methimazole starting at 30 mg daily was given to hyperthyroidism patients, and high-dose intravenous methylprednisolone was given to ophthalmopathy patients. The paper reports TCR Vbeta CDR3 sequencing of some 140 peripheral blood samples: fewer than 50 ophthalmopathy, about 75 hyperthyroidism and around 17 progressor patients. Here is what the overall study found, with its caveats: Sample size was not statistically predetermined, and blinding of investigators to group allocation was not performed. Ophthalmopathy was separated from stable hyperthyroidism by a 13 V-J signature model, with approximately 86% sensitivity and about 84% specificity obtained in cross-validation and 80%/75% obtained in testing. In validation, the model predicted progression to ophthalmopathy a median of roughly 6.5 months before onset, with roughly 71% sensitivity and about 72% specificity. Most expanded thyroid clonotypes (frequency above 0.001) were also detected in blood, a finding suggesting that blood repertoires may reflect thyroid immune responses.

The germline V gene supplies CDR1 MGHRA and CDR2 YSYEKL. Taken from cysteine to phenylalanine, the CDR3 has 18 residues. This entry keeps only the CDR3 DNA: 54 bases, framed from base 1. Germline trimming amounts to 0 bases on V and 0 bases on J, with 9 as the count of junction bases outside the gene matches. TCR beta CDR3 regions were amplified from RNA transcripts. The first round of RT-PCR for the TCR CDR3 was performed with the HTBI primer set and the Qiagen OneStep RT-PCR kit. Libraries were constructed in a second round of multiplex PCR, after which size selection and purification were carried out. The libraries were sequenced on an Illumina HiSeq2000 using paired-end 100 bp reads. The paper's processing steps were these. SOAPnuke was used to process the raw data, throwing out any read that contained adapters or uncalled bases, had a mean Phred below 15, or lacked an exact constant-primer or identifier match. High-quality paired reads were merged with COPE v1.2.5, and unique nucleotide sequences were defined as clonotypes. Clonotypes were aligned to IMGT TRBV, TRBD and TRBJ reference segments using MiTCR v1.1. The analysis was restricted to V-J combinations with a frequency above 0.0001, which together covered 99.2% of the repertoires. A TCS score was defined as the ratio between F50 (clonal expansion) and ExV (chaos), using BLOSUM62-based TCRdist between CDR3 peptides within each V-J. Welch's t-statistics and random forest reduced just over 500 V-J features to about 13, which were used in a naive Bayes classifier (R e1071). TCRdb's own reprocessing of the public reads used fastp at Q25 and MiXCR and kept productive beta chains. Rows with one shared CDR3 protein collapse into an entry with the most common genes and DNA. In this record, the V and J calls reflect TCRdb's handling and not the investigators' own analysis. The sample table holds more than 300,000 distinct CDR3 sequences, of which roughly 17% were seen once. The leading ten clones occupy about a third of the sample.

Hyperthyroidism patients were aged 18 to 65 years and newly diagnosed, with disease duration of less than 2 months. Any patient with an uncontrolled infection, another autoimmune disease, pregnancy or lactation was excluded. Diagnoses were established on the basis of clinical symptoms, serum thyroxine and TRAb, thyroid ultrasound, and orbital computed tomography. Blood from progressor patients was drawn when they were first diagnosed with hyperthyroidism, before any ophthalmopathy symptoms appeared. PBMCs were separated from under 12 ml of fresh peripheral blood using Ficoll-Paque density gradient centrifugation. Patients classed as progressors first received a Graves' hyperthyroidism diagnosis and then went on to develop ophthalmopathy during follow-up. Total RNA was extracted using Trizol reagent, and RNA quality was assessed on an Agilent 2100 Bioanalyzer. This clonotype occurred a few times. This clone's antigen is unknown. Qualities for individual bases were not recorded, and no much larger clone is one base off.

The receptor chain draws on TRBV4-1 and TRBJ2-7, with 9 bases aligning to TRBD2. The clonotype comes from a woman aged 25 to 39 with Graves' hyperthyroidism that later progressed to Graves' ophthalmopathy. The specimen was blood. The bases read TGCGCCAGCAGCCAAGAGGCCTCTCGCGGGGGGGGCTCCTACGAGCAGTACTTC. Its amino acids are CASSQEASRGGGSYEQYF.